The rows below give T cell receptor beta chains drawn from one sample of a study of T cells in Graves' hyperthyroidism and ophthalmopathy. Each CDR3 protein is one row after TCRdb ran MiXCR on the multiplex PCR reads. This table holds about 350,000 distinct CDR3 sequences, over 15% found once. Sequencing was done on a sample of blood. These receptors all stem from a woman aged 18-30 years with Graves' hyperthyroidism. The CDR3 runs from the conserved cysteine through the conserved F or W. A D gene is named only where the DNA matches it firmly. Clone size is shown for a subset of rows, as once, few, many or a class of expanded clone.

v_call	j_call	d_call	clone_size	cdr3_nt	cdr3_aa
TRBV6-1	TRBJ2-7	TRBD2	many	TGTGCCAGCAGTCCTCTAGCGGGGGAATCCTACGAGCAGTACTTC	CASSPLAGESYEQYF
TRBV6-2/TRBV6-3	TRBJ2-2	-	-	TGTGCCAGCAGGACAGGTCGCAACACCGGGGAGCTGTTTTTT	CASRTGRNTGELFF
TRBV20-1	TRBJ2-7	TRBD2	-	TGCAGTGCTTTTTATAGCGGGGGGCTTAGGAACGAGCAGTACTTC	CSAFYSGGLRNEQYF
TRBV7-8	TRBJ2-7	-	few	TGTGCCAGCAGTGAAACCCAGGGGAGCTCCTACGAGCAGTACTTC	CASSETQGSSYEQYF
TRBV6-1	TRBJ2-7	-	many	TGTGCCAGCAGCCTCGGGGGTGTAGGGGGCTACGAGCAGTACTTC	CASSLGGVGGYEQYF
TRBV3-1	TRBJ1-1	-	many	TGTGCCAGCAGCCAAGGAGAGGTTACTCCAGCTTTCTTT	CASSQGEVTPAFF
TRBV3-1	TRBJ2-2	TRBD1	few	TGTGCCAGCAGCCAGGGGACAGGGACCGGGGAGCTGTTTTTT	CASSQGTGTGELFF
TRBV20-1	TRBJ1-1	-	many	TGCAGTGCCAAGCCGGGACTTCGAAACACTGAAGCTTTCTTT	CSAKPGLRNTEAFF
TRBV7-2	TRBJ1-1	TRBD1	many	TGTGCCAGCAGCTTTATAGGACAGGGCTCTTTCTTT	CASSFIGQGSFF
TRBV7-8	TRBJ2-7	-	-	TGTGCCAGCAGCACCCTAGACTCCTACGAGCAGTACTTC	CASSTLDSYEQYF
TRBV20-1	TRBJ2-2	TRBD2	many	TGCAGTGCCGCCGCGGGGGGATACACCGGGGAGCTGTTTTTT	CSAAAGGYTGELFF
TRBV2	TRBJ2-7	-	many	TGTGCCAGCAGTGATCGTGGGGGGAACTCCTACGAGCAGTACTTC	CASSDRGGNSYEQYF
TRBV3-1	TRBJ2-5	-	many	TGTGCCAGCAGCCAAGTGGGATTCCAAGAGACCCAGTACTTC	CASSQVGFQETQYF
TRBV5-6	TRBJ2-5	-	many	TGTGCCAGCAGCAATACAGGGATCCAAGAGACCCAGTACTTC	CASSNTGIQETQYF
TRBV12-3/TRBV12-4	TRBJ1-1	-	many	TGTGCCAGCAGTAGCAACCATCTAAACACTGAAGCTTTCTTT	CASSSNHLNTEAFF
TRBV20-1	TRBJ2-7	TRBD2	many	TGCAGTGCTCCCGTAGCGGGGGTTTTCTACGAGCAGTACTTC	CSAPVAGVFYEQYF
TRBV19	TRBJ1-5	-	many	TGTGCCACAAGTATGGGGGGGGATCAGCCCCAGCATTTT	CATSMGGDQPQHF
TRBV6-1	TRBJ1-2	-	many	TGTGCCAGCAGGGGGTTGTGGGACTCTCCCTATGGCTACACCTTC	CASRGLWDSPYGYTF
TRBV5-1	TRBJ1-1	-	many	TGCGCCAGCAGCTTGGACCCGGGGGTGGACACTGAAGCTTTCTTT	CASSLDPGVDTEAFF
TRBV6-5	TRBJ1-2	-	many	TGTGCCAGCAGTTACTCAGGTCCCAAGGGTAGTGGCTACACCTTC	CASSYSGPKGSGYTF
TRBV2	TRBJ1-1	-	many	TGTGCCAGCAGGCTGGGACGGATGAACACTGAAGCTTTCTTT	CASRLGRMNTEAFF
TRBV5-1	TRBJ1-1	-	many	TGCGCCAGCGCGCCGGGAAGGGGTGACGCTGAAGCTTTCTTT	CASAPGRGDAEAFF
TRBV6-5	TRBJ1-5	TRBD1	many	TGTGCCAGCAGTTACCCGACCGACAGGGAAGGTCAGCCCCAGCATTTT	CASSYPTDREGQPQHF
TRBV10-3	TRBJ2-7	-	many	TGTGCCATCCCGGGGAAAACAGGGTCCTACGAGCAGTACTTC	CAIPGKTGSYEQYF
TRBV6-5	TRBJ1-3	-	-	TGTGCCAGCAGTTACTCAATGGGCGATGGTAGAATCTCCATATATTTT	CASSYSMGDGRISIYF
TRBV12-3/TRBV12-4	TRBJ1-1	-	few	TGTGCCAGCAGTGTACCTGGTGAAATGAGGACTGAAGCTTTCTTT	CASSVPGEMRTEAFF
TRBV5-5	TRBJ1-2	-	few	TGTGCCAGCAGCTATGGGATCCGGCTCTATGGCTACACCTTC	CASSYGIRLYGYTF
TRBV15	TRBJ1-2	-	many	TGTGCCACCAGCAGAGATATGAAGACCTATGGCTACACCTTC	CATSRDMKTYGYTF
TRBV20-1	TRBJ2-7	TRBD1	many	TGCAGTGCTACCGGGACAGGTAACTACGAGCAGTACTTC	CSATGTGNYEQYF
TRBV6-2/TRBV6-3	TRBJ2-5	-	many	TGTGCCAGCAGAAGGGGGGCCGGGGAGACCCAGTACTTC	CASRRGAGETQYF
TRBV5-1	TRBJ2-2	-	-	TGCGCCAGCAGCTTGTCCCCCAACCTTGTGAAGAACACCGGGGAGCTGTTTTTT	CASSLSPNLVKNTGELFF
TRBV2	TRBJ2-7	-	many	TGTGCCAGCAGTCCCCGGCGCAGGCATATCTACACCTACGAGCAGTACTTC	CASSPRRRHIYTYEQYF
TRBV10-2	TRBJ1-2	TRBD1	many	TGCGCCAGCGGACAGGGAACCTATGGCTACACCTTC	CASGQGTYGYTF
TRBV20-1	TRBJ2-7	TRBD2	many	TGCAGTGCCATCCCCCGCCAGACTAGCGTCCCCTACGAGCAGTACTTC	CSAIPRQTSVPYEQYF
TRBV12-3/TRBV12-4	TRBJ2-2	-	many	TGTGCCAGCAGTTTGCCCGGGACGGCCGGCGGGGAGCTGTTTTTT	CASSLPGTAGGELFF
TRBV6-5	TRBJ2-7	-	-	TGTGCCAGCAGTTACGGAGGTTTCAGCTCCTACGAGCAGTACTTC	CASSYGGFSSYEQYF
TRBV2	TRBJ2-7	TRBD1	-	TGTGCCAGCCCTGGGACAGCACACTACGAGCAGTACTTC	CASPGTAHYEQYF
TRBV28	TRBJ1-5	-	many	TGTGCCAGCAGCCAGGGAGGTTATAGCAATCAGCCCCAGCATTTT	CASSQGGYSNQPQHF
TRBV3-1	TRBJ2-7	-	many	TGTGCCAGCAGCACCCTAGGACAGAGAATTCACGAGCAGTACTTC	CASSTLGQRIHEQYF
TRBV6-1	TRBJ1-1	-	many	TGTGCCAGCAGTGAATCTGGACTTCTTAACACTGAAGCTTTCTTT	CASSESGLLNTEAFF
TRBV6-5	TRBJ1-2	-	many	TGTGCCAGCAGTTACTCACAGAACACTAACTATGGCTACACCTTC	CASSYSQNTNYGYTF
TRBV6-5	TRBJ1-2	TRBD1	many	TGTGCCAGCAGTCCACGACAGGGGAACTATGGCTACACCTTC	CASSPRQGNYGYTF
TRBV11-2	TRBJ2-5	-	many	TGTGCCAGCAGCTCGGAGACCCAGTACTTC	CASSSETQYF
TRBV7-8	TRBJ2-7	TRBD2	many	TGTGCCAGCACCCCCCGGACTAGCGGGGACGGGCGGGAGCAGTACTTC	CASTPRTSGDGREQYF
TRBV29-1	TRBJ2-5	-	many	TGCAGCGTTGAAGGAATGTGGGACACCCAAGAGACCCAGTACTTC	CSVEGMWDTQETQYF
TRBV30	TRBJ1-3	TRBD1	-	TGTGCCTGGGGACAGGGGCCGGGGCCGAACACCATATATTTT	CAWGQGPGPNTIYF
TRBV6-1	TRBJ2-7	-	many	TGTGCCAGCACCTTGACACAGAGCTCCTACGAGCAGTACTTC	CASTLTQSSYEQYF
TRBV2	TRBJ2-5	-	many	TGTGCCAGCACCCGGGACGGCCAAGAGACCCAGTACTTC	CASTRDGQETQYF
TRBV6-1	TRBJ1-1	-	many	TGTGCCAGCAGTGAAGCTTGGGTTGAAGCTTTCTTT	CASSEAWVEAFF
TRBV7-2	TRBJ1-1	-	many	TGTGCCAGCAGCTTAGTTGAGGGCACTGAAGCTTTCTTT	CASSLVEGTEAFF
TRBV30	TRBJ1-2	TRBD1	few	TGTGCCTGGAGTAAGGGACAGGGCGCGGGATATGGCTACACCTTC	CAWSKGQGAGYGYTF
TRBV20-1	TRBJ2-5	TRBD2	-	TGCAGTGCGCAAAAGACTAGCGGGGGGGCGCAAGAGACCCAGTACTTC	CSAQKTSGGAQETQYF
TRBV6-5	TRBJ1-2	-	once	TGTGCCAGCAGTTACTCGGCCGGCAGGACCTATGGCTACACCTTC	CASSYSAGRTYGYTF
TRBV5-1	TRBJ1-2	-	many	TGCGCCAGCAGCTTCCCAGGGGACGGCTACACCTTC	CASSFPGDGYTF
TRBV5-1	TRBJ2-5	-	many	TGCGCCAGCAGCACCGGACGGGGCCAAGAGACCCAGTACTTC	CASSTGRGQETQYF
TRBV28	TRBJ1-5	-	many	TGTGCCAGCAGTTTTTCGCCCGGTCAGCCCCAGCATTTT	CASSFSPGQPQHF
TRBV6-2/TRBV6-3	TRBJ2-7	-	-	TGTGCCAGCAGTTACCGGATAGGGTCCAGCGATCAGTACTTC	CASSYRIGSSDQYF
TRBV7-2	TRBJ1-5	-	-	TGTGCCAGCAGCTTAGGGTCTTATAGCAATCAGCCCCAGCATTTT	CASSLGSYSNQPQHF
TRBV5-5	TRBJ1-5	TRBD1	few	TGTGCCAGCAGCTTCAGAACCGAGACAGGGAATCAGCCCCAGCATTTT	CASSFRTETGNQPQHF
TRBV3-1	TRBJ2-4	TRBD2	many	TGTGCCAGCAGCGACCAATTTAGCGGGGCTGGAAACATTCAGTACTTC	CASSDQFSGAGNIQYF